The clone carrying this T cell receptor (beta chain) was seen a few times. Its antigen is still unknown. These data originate in a study of T cells in Graves' hyperthyroidism and ophthalmopathy. For the study at large: The authors collected peripheral blood at initial diagnosis, before any treatment.

J gave up 0 bases and V 0 bases, and 12 bases lay outside the gene matches. The CDR3 runs 20 residues. Germline V gene data show CDR1 as SGHRS and CDR2 as YFSETQ. Overall study results and limits: Within blood appeared most thyroid clonotypes that had expanded above 0.001.

The source material, RNA transcripts, was used to amplify TCR beta CDR3 regions. Researchers ran a first-round RT-PCR on the TCR CDR3 using the HTBI primer set. TCRdb passed the multiplex PCR reads through MiXCR, listing each CDR3 protein once. The table lists about 640,000 distinct CDR3 sequences, about a fifth of them singletons, with around a third in the top ten. This receptor was taken from a man aged 30-40 years with Graves' ophthalmopathy. The sequenced sample consisted of blood. The genes are TRBV5-1 and TRBJ1-4; 9 positions agree with TRBD1. The CDR3 reads CASSLEAPGQGPATNEKLFF. CDR3 nucleotides: TGCGCCAGCAGCTTGGAAGCCCCGGGACAGGGTCCCGCAACTAATGAAAAACTGTTTTTT.